This entry lists 21 T cell receptor beta chains sequenced from one sample in a study of T cells in Graves' hyperthyroidism and ophthalmopathy. The source material, RNA transcripts, was used to amplify TCR beta CDR3 regions. A set of HTBI primers served as the primers for a first-round RT-PCR of the TCR CDR3. TCRdb reanalysed the multiplex PCR reads using MiXCR and keeps one entry per CDR3 protein. The table lists about 320,000 distinct CDR3 sequences, 15% to 20% of them singletons. The sequenced sample was blood. These receptors all come from a man younger than 40 with Graves' hyperthyroidism.

This clonotype was picked up many times. This rearrangement joins TRBV5-1 to TRBJ1-1; no firm D call. V was trimmed by 2 bases and J by 0 bases, leaving 14 bases between them. The germline gives CDR1 SGHRS, CDR2 YFSETQ. The CDR3 runs 16 residues. The CDR3 here is CASSFAGQSMNTEAFF. DNA of the CDR3: TGCGCCAGCAGCTTCGCCGGGCAGTCAATGAACACTGAAGCTTTCTTT. The whole variable domain, filled in from reference TRBV5-1 and TRBJ1-1, reads KAGVTQTPRYLIKTRGQQVTLSCSPISGHRSVSWYQQTPGQGLQFLFEYFSETQRNKGNFPGRFSGRQFSNSRSEMNVSTLELGDSALYLCASSFAGQSMNTEAFFGQGTRLTVV.

This clonotype has at least ten counts. The chain recombines TRBV29-1 with TRBJ2-7; D is undetermined. This CDR3 has 11 residues. The V gene's germline CDR1 is SQVTM and CDR2 ANQGSEA. V was shortened by 7 bases and J by 3 bases, with 10 bases between the two germline ends. The CDR3 loop is CSGTIFYEQYF. Written as DNA, the CDR3 is TGCAGCGGCACCATCTTCTACGAGCAGTACTTC.

This clonotype appeared a few times. The chain has TRBV20-1 and TRBJ2-4, with D tentatively TRBD2 (5 bases). V lost 3 bases and J 0 bases, leaving 12 bases between the germline ends. The CDR3 totals 15 residues. Germline CDR1 DFQATT, CDR2 SNEGSKA (reference sequence). The CDR3 coding sequence is TGCAGTGCTAGGCCCAACGGGATAGCCAAAAACATTCAGTACTTC. Its protein product is CSARPNGIAKNIQYF.

The chain couples TRBV18 to TRBJ1-1; D not resolved. V lost 8 bases and J 1 base, leaving 11 bases between the germline ends. Germline CDR1 and CDR2: KGHSH and LQKENI. This CDR3 has 13 residues. The CDR3: CASHKTSNTEAFF. The CDR3 region has the DNA TGTGCCAGCCACAAAACTTCGAACACTGAAGCTTTCTTT. Full variable domain (missing parts from reference TRBV18 and TRBJ1-1): NAGVMQNPRHLVRRRGQEARLRCSPMKGHSHVYWYRQLPEEGLKFMVYLQKENIIDESGMPKERFSAEFPKEGPSILRIQQVVRGDSAAYFCASHKTSNTEAFFGQGTRLTVV.

The CDR3 region is CSAPPGLDSYEQYF. For the CDR3, the DNA is TGCAGTGCTCCCCCGGGACTAGACTCCTACGAGCAGTACTTC. The chain carries TRBV20-1 and TRBJ2-7; TRBD2 agrees at 8 bases. The CDR3 runs 14 residues. Trimming at V came to 5 bases and at J to 0 bases, leaving 6 bases not matched to a gene. The germline CDR1 and CDR2 sequences are DFQATT and SNEGSKA (reference sequence).

The CDR3, as DNA: TGTGCCAGTAGTATCGACAGTTGGAATCAGCCCCAGCATTTT. Protein: CASSIDSWNQPQHF. The V call is TRBV19, the J call TRBJ1-5; D might be TRBD1 (5 bases). V lost 3 bases and J lost 4, with 10 bases in between. CDR1 is LNHDA, CDR2 SQIVND, per germline (reference sequence). The CDR3 totals 14 residues.

This clonotype was seen repeatedly, ten times or more. The J gene is TRBJ2-1, the V gene TRBV7-9; 10 bases are shared with TRBD2. The V gene end was trimmed by 2 bases and the J gene end by 3 bases; junction bases not matched to a gene: 7. Germline V gives CDR1 SEHNR, CDR2 FQNEAQ (reference sequence). CDR3 length: 17 amino acids. The CDR3 spells CASSLLAGVGGYNEQFF. In DNA form, the CDR3 reads TGTGCCAGCAGCTTACTAGCGGGAGTCGGAGGCTACAATGAGCAGTTCTTC.

V usage is TRBV29-1 and J usage is TRBJ2-1, with 8 bases matching TRBD2. Germline values: CDR1 SQVTM, CDR2 ANQGSEA. The CDR3 totals 14 residues. J was trimmed by 3 bases and V by 7 bases; bases with no gene match: 8. The chain's CDR3 is CSAASGSLYNEQFF. DNA of the CDR3: TGCAGCGCCGCAAGCGGGAGCCTCTACAATGAGCAGTTCTTC.

This clonotype has more than one count but fewer than ten. This sequence joins TRBV14 and TRBJ2-2; 8 bases fit TRBD2. The CDR3 contains 16 residues. Trimming cost V 0 bases and J 5 bases; bases outside gene matches: 5. CDR1 and CDR2 from the germline V gene are SGHDN and FVKESK. The DNA for the CDR3 is TGTGCCAGCAGCCAAGATCTTCCGGGAGGGACCGGGGAGCTGTTTTTT. This sequence encodes CASSQDLPGGTGELFF.

In this sample, this clonotype turned up many times. This chain links TRBV5-1 with TRBJ2-1, with D perhaps TRBD1 (5 bases). V dropped 0 bases and J dropped 14 bases, with 9 bases sitting between them. The CDR3 spans 11 residues. Per germline, CDR1 SGHRS and CDR2 YFSETQ. CDR3 DNA: TGCGCCAGCAGCTTGGCCAGGGTGAAGTTCTTC. The encoded protein is CASSLARVKFF.

This clonotype was found many times. The V gene is TRBV5-1, the J gene TRBJ2-3, with D unclear. The V gene lost 2 bases and the J gene lost 2 bases, with 9 bases spanning the gap. From germline, CDR1 is SGHRS and CDR2 YFSETQ. The CDR3 spans 14 residues. DNA for the CDR3: TGCGCCAGCAGCTTTGATGCGGTCACAGATACGCAGTATTTT. Amino acids: CASSFDAVTDTQYF. Full variable domain (remainder filled in from reference TRBV5-1 and TRBJ2-3): KAGVTQTPRYLIKTRGQQVTLSCSPISGHRSVSWYQQTPGQGLQFLFEYFSETQRNKGNFPGRFSGRQFSNSRSEMNVSTLELGDSALYLCASSFDAVTDTQYFGPGTRLTVL.

J is TRBJ2-7 and V is TRBV20-1, with 8 bases aligning to TRBD1. Per the germline V gene, CDR1 is DFQATT and CDR2 is SNEGSKA (reference sequence). The V and J ends lost 6 bases and 7 bases, in that order; junction bases with no gene match: 5. The length of the CDR3 is 11 residues. The CDR3 sequence is CSARTGREQYF. DNA for the CDR3: TGCAGTGCGCGGACAGGGCGAGAGCAGTACTTC.

This rearrangement joins TRBV4-1 to TRBJ2-7; D unclear. Trimming stripped 3 bases from V and 5 bases from J, with 11 bases between. This CDR3 has 13 residues. CDR1 and CDR2 (germline): MGHRA, YSYEKL. The CDR3 loop reads CASSQLTEHEQYF. DNA of the CDR3: TGCGCCAGCAGCCAGCTCACAGAGCACGAGCAGTACTTC.

Many counts were recorded for this clonotype. The rearrangement joins TRBV12-3 or TRBV12-4 to TRBJ2-2, with TRBD2 as a possible D gene (5 bases). The CDR3 sequence is 15 residues long. The ends were cut back, 3 bases at V and 0 bases at J, with 8 bases in the middle. The CDR3 DNA sequence: TGTGCCAGCAGTTTCCCCGGGACGAACACCGGGGAGCTGTTTTTT. Translation: CASSFPGTNTGELFF.

This clonotype was picked up many times. The chain links TRBV3-1 to TRBJ2-5, with D tentatively TRBD2 (5 bases). Trimming removed 4 bases from V and 5 bases from J, with 14 bases in between. The CDR3 has 14 residues. CDR1 is LGHDT, CDR2 YNNKEL, per germline (reference sequence). CDR3 nucleotides: TGTGCCAGCAGCCCAGTGGCGGGTTTGGAGACCCAGTACTTC. It codes for CASSPVAGLETQYF.

This clonotype was picked up a small number of times. This sequence joins TRBV5-1 and TRBJ2-3, with D perhaps TRBD2 (6 bases). Trimming removed 7 bases at V and 5 bases at J, with 14 bases between. The germline V gene has CDR1 SGHRS and CDR2 YFSETQ. The CDR3 has 13 amino acids. CDR3 amino acids: CASAASGEDTQYF. The DNA of the CDR3 is TGCGCCAGCGCGGCGTCGGGGGAAGATACGCAGTATTTT.

The V gene is TRBV15, the J gene TRBJ2-6, with 8 bases fitting TRBD2. Looked up from germline, CDR1 is LNHNV and CDR2 is YYDKDF (reference sequence). V lost 3 bases and J lost 4; bases outside the gene matches: 2. The CDR3 length is 15 residues. As DNA, the CDR3 is TGTGCCACCAGCAGCCGGGGGGGCGGGGCCAACGTCCTGACTTTC. Translation gives CATSSRGGGANVLTF.

This chain connects TRBV7-9 to TRBJ1-4, with D possibly being TRBD1 (5 bases). CDR3 length: 15 residues. V was pared by 4 bases and J by 0 bases, with 9 bases between. Germline V gene data show CDR1 as SEHNR and CDR2 as FQNEAQ (reference sequence). The CDR3 nucleotides are TGTGCCAGCAGCTCTACAGGCACAACTAATGAAAAACTGTTTTTT. Translating gives CASSSTGTTNEKLFF.

The chain recombines TRBV12-3 or TRBV12-4 with TRBJ2-4, with TRBD1 identical over 10 bases. V trimming: 1 base; J trimming: 6 bases; junction bases outside the gene matches: 0. This CDR3 region has 14 residues. The CDR3 region has the DNA TGTGCCAGCAGTTTAGGGACAGGGGGAAACATTCAGTACTTC. Encoded protein: CASSLGTGGNIQYF.

This clonotype was recorded many times. V is TRBV20-1 and J is TRBJ1-5; TRBD1 agrees at 7 bases. V was clipped by 3 bases and J by 3 bases; unmatched bases: 5. The CDR3 spans 14 residues. Germline V gene sequence: CDR1 DFQATT, CDR2 SNEGSKA (reference sequence). Here the CDR3 DNA reads TGCAGTGCTAGCCAGGGACAGTTCAATCAGCCCCAGCATTTT. Translated, it gives CSASQGQFNQPQHF.

Details on this clonotype: One end of the junction varies from germline; a read error may be responsible. The V and J genes are TRBV18 and TRBJ1-1; D is possibly TRBD1 (5 bases). Germline assignment: CDR1 KGHSH and CDR2 LQKENI. This CDR3 is 12 amino acids long. The CDR3, as DNA: TGTGCCAGCTCACCGGGACTCACTGAAGGTTTCTTT. This sequence encodes CASSPGLTEGFF.